The 17 T cell receptor beta chains presented below share a single source sample, sequenced in a study of T-cell reconstitution after alpha-beta-depleted transplantation in children. As it was prepared, the TCRbeta library received unique molecular identifiers. MiXCR was run by TCRdb on the PCR reads, yielding one entry per CDR3 protein. The sample holds approximately 520,000 distinct CDR3 sequences; about an eighth are singletons and the top ten take around 15%. The sample here was PBMCs, mostly from graft donor cells, taken 180 days after TCRalphabeta/CD19-depleted stem cell transplant. These receptors all come from a female patient aged 2-9 years who had a stem cell transplant for aplastic anemia, so the T cells may come from the graft donor.

This clonotype occurred many times. The chain links TRBV20-1 to TRBJ2-2; D remains ambiguous. The V end was cut by 3 bases, the J end by 5 bases, with 19 bases between. Germline-derived CDR1 and CDR2 are DFQATT and SNEGSKA (reference sequence). CDR3 length: 16 amino acids. DNA of the CDR3: TGCAGTGCTAGTGTGGGGTTTAAATCAACGACCGGGGAGCTGTTTTTT. Protein sequence: CSASVGFKSTTGELFF.

This clonotype was observed a handful of times. The chain recombines TRBV18 with TRBJ2-2; maybe TRBD2 (5 bases). The V and J ends lost 1 base and 6 bases respectively, with 9 bases between them. The CDR3 has 14 amino acids. Germline V gene sequence: CDR1 KGHSH, CDR2 LQKENI. The CDR3 reads CASSPLGDPGELFF. The CDR3 DNA reads TGTGCCAGCTCACCACTGGGAGATCCCGGGGAGCTGTTTTTT.

This clonotype was picked up a small number of times. The chain couples TRBV18 to TRBJ1-5; possible D gene TRBD1, 6 bases. The length of the CDR3 is 15 residues. V lost 2 bases, J lost 4 bases, and 12 bases lay in between. Germline assignment: CDR1 KGHSH and CDR2 LQKENI. CDR3 region: CASSPAVQGNQPQHF. CDR3 coding DNA: TGTGCCAGCTCACCAGCAGTACAGGGAAATCAGCCCCAGCATTTT.

This rearrangement joins TRBV5-1 to TRBJ1-6; D gene ambiguous. CDR1 SGHRS and CDR2 YFSETQ come from the germline V gene. The length of the CDR3 is 14 residues. V lost 3 bases and J 0 bases, leaving 4 bases between the germline ends. This CDR3 reads CASSWSSYNSPLHF. CDR3 DNA sequence: TGCGCCAGCAGCTGGAGCTCCTATAATTCACCCCTCCACTTT.

V gene TRBV6-2 or TRBV6-3 combines with J gene TRBJ2-1; 8 positions match TRBD2. Looked up from germline, CDR1 is MNHEY and CDR2 is SVGEGT. There are 14 residues in the CDR3. V was pared by 6 bases and J by 8 bases, with 9 bases of the junction left unmatched. The CDR3 spells CASSIVAGRDEQFF. CDR3 bases: TGTGCCAGCAGCATTGTAGCGGGGAGGGATGAGCAGTTCTTC.

V and J are TRBV20-1 and TRBJ2-2; 7 bases fit TRBD2. Trimming at V came to 4 bases and at J to 6 bases, leaving 8 bases not matched to a gene. This CDR3 has 14 amino acids. Germline loops: CDR1 DFQATT, CDR2 SNEGSKA (reference sequence). The CDR3 DNA reads as TGCAGTGCTATAGGACTAGGTGGTGCCGGGGAGCTGTTTTTT. This encodes CSAIGLGGAGELFF.

This clonotype was observed a handful of times. This sequence joins TRBV20-1 and TRBJ2-1; TRBD1 aligns across 10 bases. The CDR3 loop spans 15 amino acids. Unmatched junction bases numbered 10, after V lost 3 bases and J lost 8 bases. Germline V gene sequence: CDR1 DFQATT, CDR2 SNEGSKA (reference sequence). The CDR3 sequence is CSASSTGQGKYEQFF. The CDR3 region has the DNA TGCAGTGCTAGTTCCACGGGACAGGGGAAGTATGAGCAGTTCTTC.

The chain couples TRBV5-1 to TRBJ1-4; D ambiguous. Trimming stripped 0 bases from V and 6 bases from J, with 15 bases between. CDR3 size: 16 residues. Germline CDR1 is SGHRS and CDR2 is YFSETQ. DNA of the CDR3: TGCGCCAGCAGCTTGGGCCATCGGAAAGACTATGAAAAACTGTTTTTT. Protein: CASSLGHRKDYEKLFF.

There are a few counts of this clonotype. The gene calls are TRBV20-1 and TRBJ2-7; 10 positions agree with TRBD2. CDR3 length: 13 residues. CDR1 and CDR2 (germline): DFQATT, SNEGSKA (reference sequence). CDR3 DNA sequence: TGCAGTGCCAGAGTAGCGGGAGGCTACGAGCAGTACGTC. Translation gives CSARVAGGYEQYV.

The genes are TRBV6-5 and TRBJ2-7, with 9 positions matching TRBD1. CDR1 and CDR2 from the germline V gene are MNHEY and SVGAGI. CDR3 length: 16 amino acids. The V and J ends lost 4 bases and 4 bases, in that order; junction bases with no gene match: 11. Written as DNA, the CDR3 is TGTGCCAGCAGTTTCCTCGGAGACAGGGGGTCATACGAGCAGTACGTC. Its translation: CASSFLGDRGSYEQYV.

The chain uses TRBV28 and TRBJ1-2; unclear D gene. Germline V gives CDR1 MDHEN, CDR2 SYDVKM. There are 15 residues in the CDR3. Trimming cost V 3 bases and J 6 bases, with 17 bases left between them. CDR3 sequence: CASSLARFLADGYTF. For the CDR3, the DNA is TGTGCCAGCAGTTTGGCCCGGTTTTTAGCGGATGGCTACACCTTC.

In its sample, this clonotype was seen a few times. The V and J genes are TRBV28 and TRBJ2-1, with D possibly called TRBD1 or TRBD2 (6 bases each). CDR1 is MDHEN, CDR2 SYDVKM, per germline. There are 16 residues in the CDR3. Deletions cut 8 bases from V and 15 bases from J, with 32 bases between. CDR3 DNA: TGTGCCAGCCCCCCGGACAGAACCCTGACGACGCCGGAGGGGTTCTTC. Translating it yields CASPPDRTLTTPEGFF.

This clonotype was recorded a few times. The chain uses TRBV5-1 and TRBJ1-2, with 10 bases that match TRBD1. Germline V gene sequence: CDR1 SGHRS, CDR2 YFSETQ. V lost 4 bases and J lost 7; bases outside the gene matches: 13. CDR3 size: 16 residues. CDR3 loop: CASSTLPGQGTAGYTF. The CDR3, as DNA: TGCGCCAGCAGCACGCTTCCGGGACAGGGGACTGCTGGCTACACCTTC.

In its sample, this clonotype was seen a few times. The rearrangement uses TRBV28 and TRBJ1-2; possibly TRBD1 for D (5 bases). This CDR3 spans 17 amino acids. Germline V lookup: CDR1 MDHEN, CDR2 SYDVKM. The germline V and J ends were trimmed by 3 bases and 2 bases, with 19 bases remaining between them. CDR3 amino acids: CASSFEIRGTANYGYTF. The CDR3 DNA follows: TGTGCCAGCAGTTTTGAAATCCGGGGGACTGCGAACTATGGCTACACCTTC.

A few counts support this clonotype. The chain couples TRBV10-3 to TRBJ2-2; 7 bases fit TRBD2. CDR1 and CDR2 (germline): ENHRY, SYGVKD. J lost 10 bases, V lost 6 bases, and 8 bases had no gene match. This CDR3 comprises 13 residues. CDR3 nucleotide sequence: TGTGCCATCAGACCTACTAGCGACGCGGAGCTGTTTTTT. It is translated as CAIRPTSDAELFF.

This clonotype was observed at least ten times. V is TRBV25-1 and J is TRBJ2-1, with 7 bases lining up with TRBD2. The CDR3 extends over 16 amino acids. J lost 2 bases, V lost 4 bases, and 8 bases had no gene match. Germline CDR1 reads MGHDK; CDR2 reads SYGVNS. For the CDR3, the DNA is TGTGCCAGCAGTGTACTAGCGTCACTCACCTACAATGAGCAGTTCTTC. Translating it yields CASSVLASLTYNEQFF.

This clonotype appeared a few times. This chain links TRBV28 with TRBJ2-1, with 12 nucleotides matching TRBD2. The CDR3 consists of 15 residues. Germline CDR1 and CDR2: MDHEN and SYDVKM. The trim removed 3 bases at V and 9 bases at J, leaving 6 bases unmatched. CDR3 DNA sequence: TGTGCCAGCAGTTTTAGACTAGCGGGAGTTTTTGAGCAGTTCTTC. Translated: CASSFRLAGVFEQFF.